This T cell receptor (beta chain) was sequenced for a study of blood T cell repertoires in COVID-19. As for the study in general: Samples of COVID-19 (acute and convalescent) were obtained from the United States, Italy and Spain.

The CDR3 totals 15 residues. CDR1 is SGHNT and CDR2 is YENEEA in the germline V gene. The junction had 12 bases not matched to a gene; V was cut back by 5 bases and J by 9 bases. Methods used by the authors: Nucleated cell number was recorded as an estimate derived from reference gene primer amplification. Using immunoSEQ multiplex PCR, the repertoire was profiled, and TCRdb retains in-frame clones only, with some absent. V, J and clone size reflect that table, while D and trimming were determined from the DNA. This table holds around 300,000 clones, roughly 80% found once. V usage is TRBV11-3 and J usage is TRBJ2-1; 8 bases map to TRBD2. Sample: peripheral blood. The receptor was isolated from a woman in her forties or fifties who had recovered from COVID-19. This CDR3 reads CASSTSGTRVVEQFF. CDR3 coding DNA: TGTGCCAGCAGCACCTCCGGGACTAGAGTAGTTGAGCAGTTCTTC.